The subject of this entry is one T cell receptor beta chain. The antigen remains unidentified. V was cut by 4 bases and J by 2 bases, with 20 bases left in between. This CDR3 spans 16 amino acids. Per the germline V gene, CDR1 is DFQATT and CDR2 is SNEGSKA (reference sequence). The data belong to a study of CD8 T cells in ankylosing spondylitis. Researchers built TCR beta libraries using quantitative 5'-RACE with molecular barcodes. Using its own MiXCR run on the 5' RACE reads, TCRdb lists one record per CDR3 protein. The repertoire has 700,000 or so distinct CDR3 sequences, over 15% of them found once; the top ten carry under 20%. Study results and limitations: Ankylosing spondylitis blood appeared to be characterized by a TCR beta motif of fewer than ten highly homologous variants.

Sequences were obtained from blood, either unsorted or a sorted T cell fraction (not recorded which). The chain uses TRBV20-1 and TRBJ2-5; the D gene is possibly TRBD2 (6 bases). This TCR came from a male donor with ankylosing spondylitis. The CDR3 region is CSATSSPPGTQETQYF. The CDR3 coding sequence is TGCAGTGCTACCTCATCTCCTCCTGGGACTCAAGAGACCCAGTACTTC.